The clone carrying this T cell receptor beta chain was seen many times. Its target is not known. The TCR beta profiling, which covered VDJ combination and CDR3 sequence, was carried out using genomic DNA as the template. Each CDR3 protein is one row after TCRdb ran MiXCR on the reads. This table has 95,000 to 150,000 distinct CDR3 sequences, under 60% appearing once. The data were obtained in a study of CD8+CD57+ T cells in acquired aplastic anemia. Study results and limitations: Sharing between patients and controls was observed for twenty-nine CD8+ CDR3 sequences. Significance was not reached for CD8+ Simpson's diversity between patients and controls.

Patients chosen for sequencing had shown CD8+CD57+ cell expansion by flow cytometry. Sequenced sample: sorted CD4+, CD8+, or CD8+CD57+ T cells (not recorded which) from PBMCs. This TCR derives from a human donor with aplastic anemia.

The CDR3, as DNA: TGCGCCAGCAGTGAGGGCGGGGAGCTGTTTTTT. It yields the protein CASSEGGELFF. This chain uses TRBV10-1 with TRBJ2-2, with D uncertain. The germline V gene encodes CDR1 WNHNN and CDR2 SYGVQD (reference sequence). With 2 bases removed from V and 7 bases from J, the gap between germline ends came to 2 bases. CDR3 length: 11 residues.